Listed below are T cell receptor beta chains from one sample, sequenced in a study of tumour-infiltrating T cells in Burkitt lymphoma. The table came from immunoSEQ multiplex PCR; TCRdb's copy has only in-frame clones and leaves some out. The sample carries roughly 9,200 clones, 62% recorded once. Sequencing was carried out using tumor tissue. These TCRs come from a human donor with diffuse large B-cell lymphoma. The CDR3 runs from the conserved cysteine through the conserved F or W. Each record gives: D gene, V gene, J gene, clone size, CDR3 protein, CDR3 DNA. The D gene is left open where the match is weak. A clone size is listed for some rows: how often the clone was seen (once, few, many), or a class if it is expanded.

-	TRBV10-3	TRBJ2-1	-	CAISASQAYNEQFF	TGTGCCATCAGTGCCAGCCAGGCCTACAATGAGCAGTTCTTC
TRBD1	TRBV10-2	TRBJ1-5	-	CASSLGQRNQPQHF	TGCGCCAGCAGTCTGGGACAGAGAAATCAGCCCCAGCATTTT
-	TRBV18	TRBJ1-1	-	CASSPASLTEAFF	TGTGCCAGCTCACCAGCCAGCCTCACTGAAGCTTTCTTT
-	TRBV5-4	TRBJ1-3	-	CASSFGQLSGNTIYF	TGTGCCAGCAGCTTTGGACAGCTCTCTGGAAACACCATATATTTT
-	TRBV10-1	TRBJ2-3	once	CASSPGVGTDTQYF	TGCGCCAGCTCCCCCGGAGTTGGCACAGATACGCAGTATTTT
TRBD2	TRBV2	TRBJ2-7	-	CASSDETTSGLYEQYF	TGTGCCAGCAGTGATGAGACAACTAGCGGGCTTTACGAGCAGTACTTC
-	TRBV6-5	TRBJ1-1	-	CASRPLGWMNTEAFF	TGTGCCAGCAGGCCTTTAGGGTGGATGAACACTGAAGCTTTCTTT
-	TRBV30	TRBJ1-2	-	CACDSPNDYGYTF	TGTGCCTGTGACAGTCCTAATGACTATGGCTACACCTTC
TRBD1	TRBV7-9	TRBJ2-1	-	CASSQIRDRGYEQFF	TGTGCCAGCAGCCAGATCCGGGACAGGGGTTATGAGCAGTTCTTC
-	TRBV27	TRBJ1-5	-	CASSLSAGTGQPQHF	TGTGCCAGCAGTTTATCGGCCGGGACGGGTCAGCCCCAGCATTTT
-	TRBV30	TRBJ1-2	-	CAWSITRGYTF	TGTGCCTGGAGTATCACGCGGGGCTACACCTTC
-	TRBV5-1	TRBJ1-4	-	CASSLGATGAGKLFF	TGCGCCAGCAGCTTGGGGGCCACCGGGGCGGGAAAACTGTTTTTT
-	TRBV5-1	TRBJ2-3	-	CASKGGGYGTDTQYF	TGCGCCAGCAAAGGAGGAGGCTATGGCACAGATACGCAGTATTTT
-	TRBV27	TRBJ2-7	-	CASSWRFSYEQYF	TGTGCCAGCAGTTGGCGATTCTCCTACGAGCAGTACTTC
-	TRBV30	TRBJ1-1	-	CAWSVFFGRFMNTEAFF	TGTGCCTGGAGTGTATTTTTTGGGCGATTCATGAACACTGAAGCTTTCTTT
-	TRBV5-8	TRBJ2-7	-	CASSLRYEQYF	TGTGCCAGCAGCTTGAGGTACGAGCAGTACTTC
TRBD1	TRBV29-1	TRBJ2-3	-	CSARTGVDTQYF	TGCAGCGCTAGAACAGGGGTAGATACGCAGTATTTT
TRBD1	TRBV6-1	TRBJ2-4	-	CASSLLTGEKNIQYF	TGTGCCAGCAGTTTACTGACAGGGGAGAAAAACATTCAGTACTTC
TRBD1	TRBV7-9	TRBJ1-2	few	CASTSPRTGDGYTF	TGTGCCAGCACCAGTCCGAGGACAGGGGATGGCTACACCTTC
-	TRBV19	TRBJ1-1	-	CASSISGTSQAFF	TGTGCCAGTAGTATCTCGGGGACATCCCAAGCTTTCTTT
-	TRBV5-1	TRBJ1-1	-	CASSPPGNTEAFF	TGCGCCAGCAGCCCCCCGGGGAACACTGAAGCTTTCTTT
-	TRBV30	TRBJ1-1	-	CAWSGRTEANTEAFF	TGTGCCTGGAGTGGACGGACGGAGGCTAACACTGAAGCTTTCTTT
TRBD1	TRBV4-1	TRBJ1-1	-	CASSHRTGRNTEAFF	TGCGCCAGCAGCCACAGGACAGGGCGGAACACTGAAGCTTTCTTT
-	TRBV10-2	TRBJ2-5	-	CASSEQGGAGTKTQYF	TGCGCCAGCAGTGAGCAAGGGGGAGCTGGTACGAAGACCCAGTACTTC
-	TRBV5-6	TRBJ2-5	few	CASSGGTDRKETQYF	TGTGCCAGCAGCGGGGGGACGGACAGAAAAGAGACCCAGTACTTC
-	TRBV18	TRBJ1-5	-	CASSPGISNQPQHF	TGTGCCAGCTCACCCGGCATTAGCAATCAGCCCCAGCATTTT
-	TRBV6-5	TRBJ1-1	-	CASSYSPPGHGTEAFF	TGTGCCAGCAGTTATTCTCCTCCCGGCCACGGCACTGAAGCTTTCTTT
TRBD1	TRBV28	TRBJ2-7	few	CASSGETGSGSYEQYF	TGTGCCAGCAGTGGAGAGACAGGGTCGGGCTCCTACGAGCAGTACTTC
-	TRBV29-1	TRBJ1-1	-	CSVVAGGTEAFF	TGCAGCGTTGTGGCGGGGGGAACTGAAGCTTTCTTT
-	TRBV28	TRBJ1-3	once	CASRGSVDRLIYF	TGTGCCAGCAGGGGGTCCGTCGACCGTCTAATATATTTT
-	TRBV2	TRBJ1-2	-	CARRTGRRGYTF	TGTGCCAGAAGGACGGGCAGGCGAGGCTACACCTTC
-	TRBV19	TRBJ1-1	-	CASSIGGDTEAFF	TGTGCCAGTAGTATTGGGGGTGACACTGAAGCTTTCTTT
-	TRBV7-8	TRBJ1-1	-	CAAGRGTLNTEAFF	TGTGCCGCAGGCAGGGGAACACTTAACACTGAAGCTTTCTTT
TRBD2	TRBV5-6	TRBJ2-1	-	CASSTGGPNEQFF	TGTGCCAGCAGCACGGGGGGGCCCAATGAGCAGTTCTTC
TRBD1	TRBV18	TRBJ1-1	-	CASSPGEGGREAFF	TGTGCCAGCTCACCTGGGGAAGGGGGCCGTGAAGCTTTCTTT
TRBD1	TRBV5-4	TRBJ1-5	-	CASSIQGSGSNQPQHF	TGTGCCAGCAGCATACAGGGGAGTGGCAGCAATCAGCCCCAGCATTTT
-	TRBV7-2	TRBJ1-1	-	CASSSYRDQPAFF	TGTGCCAGCAGCTCCTACCGCGACCAACCAGCTTTCTTT
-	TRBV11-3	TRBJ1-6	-	CASSLEVNSPLHF	TGTGCCAGCAGCTTAGAAGTTAATTCACCCCTCCACTTT
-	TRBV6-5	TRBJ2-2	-	CASRRTYDTGELFF	TGTGCCAGCAGGAGGACATATGACACCGGGGAGCTGTTTTTT
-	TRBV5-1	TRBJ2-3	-	CASSRRSDTDTQYF	TGCGCCAGCAGTAGAAGGTCCGACACAGATACGCAGTATTTT
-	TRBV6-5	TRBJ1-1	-	CASSYVDRNTEAFF	TGTGCCAGCAGTTACGTCGACAGGAACACTGAAGCTTTCTTT
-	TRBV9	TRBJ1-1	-	CASSVRNRAAFF	TGTGCCAGCAGCGTGAGGAACAGGGCGGCTTTCTTT
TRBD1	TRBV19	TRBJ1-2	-	CASSILGQANGYTF	TGTGCCAGTAGTATTTTGGGACAGGCCAATGGCTACACCTTC
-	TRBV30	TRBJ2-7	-	CAWTRDMAYEQYF	TGTGCCTGGACCCGGGACATGGCCTACGAGCAGTACTTC
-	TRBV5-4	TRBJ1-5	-	CASSLDGGQPQHF	TGTGCCAGCAGCTTGGACGGTGGTCAGCCCCAGCATTTT
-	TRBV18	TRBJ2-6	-	CASSWDVSSGANVLTF	TGTGCCAGCTCATGGGACGTCAGCTCTGGGGCCAACGTCCTGACTTTC
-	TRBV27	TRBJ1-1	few	CASSLYGGLNTEAFF	TGTGCCAGCAGTTTATACGGGGGACTGAACACTGAAGCTTTCTTT
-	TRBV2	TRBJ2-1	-	CASRRNEQFF	TGTGCCAGCCGCCGGAATGAGCAGTTCTTC
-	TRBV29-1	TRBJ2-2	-	CSFLGGPANTGELFF	TGCAGCTTCCTTGGGGGACCCGCGAACACCGGGGAGCTGTTTTTT
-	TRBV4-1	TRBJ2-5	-	CASSPGPTGLGETQYF	TGCGCCAGCAGCCCCGGCCCCACAGGGCTTGGGGAGACCCAGTACTTC